This is a list of T cell receptor beta chains from one sample in a study of CD8+ T cells in alopecia areata. Data came from immunoSEQ multiplex PCR; TCRdb stores just in-frame clones and leaves some out. The sample records 150,000 to 200,000 clones, 55% to 65% being singletons. Specimen: CD4+ T cells sorted from blood. Receptors originate from a human donor in good health. The CDR3 runs from the conserved cysteine through the conserved F or W. A D gene is named only where the DNA matches it firmly. Expanded clones get a size class; other rows say once, few or many, or leave the size out.

V gene	clone size	D gene	J gene	CDR3 DNA	CDR3 protein
TRBV14	few	TRBD1	TRBJ1-5	TGTGCCAGCAGCCGGACAGGGATGGGATATCAGCCCCAGCATTTT	CASSRTGMGYQPQHF
TRBV7-8	-	-	TRBJ1-5	TGTGCCAGCAGCCCGAAGAGGGACTCTCGGCGATTAGAGCATTTT	CASSPKRDSRRLEHF
TRBV29-1	-	TRBD1	TRBJ1-2	TGCAGCGTTGTAACAGGGGGCTATGGCTACACCTTC	CSVVTGGYGYTF
TRBV9	once	TRBD2	TRBJ2-1	TGTGCCAGCAGCGTAGGCGGGAGGGCCTACAATGAGCAGTTCTTC	CASSVGGRAYNEQFF
TRBV29-1	-	-	TRBJ1-5	TGCAGCGTTGTATGGCAGCTCAATCAGCCCCAGCATTTT	CSVVWQLNQPQHF
TRBV29-1	few	TRBD1	TRBJ2-4	TGCAGCGTTACCGGGACAGTGACACTAGCCAAAAACATTCAGTACTTC	CSVTGTVTLAKNIQYF
TRBV30	few	-	TRBJ1-2	TGTGCCTGGAGTGTAAGGAGTTATGGCTACACCTTC	CAWSVRSYGYTF
TRBV30	-	-	TRBJ2-4	TGTGCCTGGAGTGTACTTCGTTTAGCCAAAAACATTCAGTACTTC	CAWSVLRLAKNIQYF
TRBV5-1	once	TRBD2	TRBJ2-1	TGCGCCAGCAGCTTCGTAGCGGGAGGCGATGAGCAGTTCTTC	CASSFVAGGDEQFF
TRBV7-3	few	-	TRBJ2-6	TGTGCCAGCAGCTCCCCTCGAGGGGCTGGGGCCAACGTCCTGACTTTC	CASSSPRGAGANVLTF
TRBV5-4	-	-	TRBJ2-5	TGTGCCAGCAGCAAGAGGGCAGGGATTGGAGAGACCCAGTACTTC	CASSKRAGIGETQYF
TRBV7-2	-	-	TRBJ2-6	TGTGCCAGCACCTCCTCTGGGGCCAACGTCCTGACTTTC	CASTSSGANVLTF
TRBV7-2	-	-	TRBJ2-4	TGTGCCAGCAGCCGAAGGGACACCCCTAGAGTGTACTTC	CASSRRDTPRVYF
TRBV27	once	-	TRBJ2-7	TGTGCCAGCAGTCGGACTGTTACCTACGAGCAGTACTTC	CASSRTVTYEQYF
TRBV29-1	-	-	TRBJ2-7	TGCAGCGTAGTAACGGACAGTTACGAGCAGTACTTC	CSVVTDSYEQYF
TRBV9	-	TRBD1	TRBJ1-5	TGTGCCAGCAGCGTAGGAGGGGGCGGGGGGCAGCCCCAGCATTTT	CASSVGGGGGQPQHF
TRBV28	once	TRBD2	TRBJ2-1	TGTGCCAGCAGCGCGGGAGGGCCTAAGTACAATGAGCAGTTCTTC	CASSAGGPKYNEQFF
TRBV5-1	-	TRBD2	TRBJ2-2	TGCGCCAGCAGATCCGGACTAGCGGGCGCCGGGGAGCTGTTTTTT	CASRSGLAGAGELFF
TRBV29-1	-	-	TRBJ2-7	TGCAGCGTTGTGGACAGTGCTTCCTACGAGCAGTACTTC	CSVVDSASYEQYF
TRBV6-5	-	TRBD1	TRBJ2-7	TGTGCCAGCAGCCGACCGGGACAGGGGGCGGGCGAGCAGTACTTC	CASSRPGQGAGEQYF
TRBV2	few	TRBD1	TRBJ2-5	TGTGCCAGCGGTAGGGACAGGGGGACCGGACAAGAGACCCAGTACTTC	CASGRDRGTGQETQYF
TRBV15	-	TRBD2	TRBJ2-5	TGTGCCACCAGCAGAGTCGGCTCGCTAGCGGCACCCCGGGAGACCCAGTACTTC	CATSRVGSLAAPRETQYF
TRBV5-1	-	TRBD1	TRBJ2-5	TGCGCCAGCAGCTATGCACAGGGGGCTGAGACCCAGTACTTC	CASSYAQGAETQYF
TRBV2	-	-	TRBJ2-5	TGTGCCAGCAGTGAACGTACAGCCCAAGAGACCCAGTACTTC	CASSERTAQETQYF
TRBV30	-	-	TRBJ2-2	TGTGCCTGGACCAGCGGCAGGGCGAACACCGGGGAGCTGTTTTTT	CAWTSGRANTGELFF
TRBV14	-	-	TRBJ2-2	TGTGCCAGCAGCGGTCGGGGCTGGACCGGGGAGCTGTTTTTT	CASSGRGWTGELFF
TRBV5-6	-	-	TRBJ2-5	TGTGCCAGCACAGCCCTCGAGAAGGGGGAGACCCAGTACTTC	CASTALEKGETQYF
TRBV28	-	TRBD1	TRBJ1-1	TGTGCCAGCAGTGGGAACGAGGGACAGCTTGAAGCTTTCTTT	CASSGNEGQLEAFF
TRBV25-1	few	-	TRBJ2-1	TGTGCCAGCAGTGCCTTCTCCGGCCGAAAGCAGTTCTTC	CASSAFSGRKQFF
TRBV7-3	few	-	TRBJ2-6	TGTGCCAGCAGCTTAACCTCGCCTGGGGCCAACGTCCTGACTTTC	CASSLTSPGANVLTF